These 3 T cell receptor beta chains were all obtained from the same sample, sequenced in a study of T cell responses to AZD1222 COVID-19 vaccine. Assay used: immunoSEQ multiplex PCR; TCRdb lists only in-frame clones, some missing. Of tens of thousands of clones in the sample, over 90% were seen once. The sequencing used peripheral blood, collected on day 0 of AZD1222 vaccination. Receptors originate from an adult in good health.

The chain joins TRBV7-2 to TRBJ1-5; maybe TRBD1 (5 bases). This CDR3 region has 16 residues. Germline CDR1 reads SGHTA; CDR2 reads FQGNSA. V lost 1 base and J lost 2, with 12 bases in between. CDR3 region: CASSLGAGWGNQPQHF. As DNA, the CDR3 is TGTGCCAGCAGCTTAGGGGCAGGGTGGGGCAATCAGCCCCAGCATTTT.

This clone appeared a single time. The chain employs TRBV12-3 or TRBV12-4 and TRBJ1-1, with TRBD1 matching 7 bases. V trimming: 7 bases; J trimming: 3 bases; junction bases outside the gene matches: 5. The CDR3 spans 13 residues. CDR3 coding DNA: TGTGCCAGCACGACAGGGAAGGACACTGAAGCTTTCTTT. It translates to CASTTGKDTEAFF.

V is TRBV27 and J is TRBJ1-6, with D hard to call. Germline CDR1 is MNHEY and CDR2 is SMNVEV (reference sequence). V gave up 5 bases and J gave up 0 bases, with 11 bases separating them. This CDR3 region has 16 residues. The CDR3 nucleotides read TGTGCCAGCAGTCTCACGGGGTTCTCCTATAATTCACCCCTCCACTTT. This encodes CASSLTGFSYNSPLHF.